This T cell receptor (beta chain) was profiled in a study of PD-1 blockade in classical Hodgkin lymphoma (dated by TCRdb to 2018 to 2020). Looking at the study overall: Nivolumab dosing was 3 mg/kg intravenously every 2 weeks, continuing until either disease progression or unacceptable toxicity. The study used TCR beta sequencing and CyTOF to define a peripheral blood immune signature of response to PD-1 blockade in classical Hodgkin lymphoma.

The cysteine opens and the phenylalanine closes a CDR3 of 19 amino acids. Left in the record is the CDR3 DNA by itself, 57 bases read in frame from the first base. V is trimmed back by 6 bases and J by 3 bases, and the junction contains 18 bases that no gene match accounts for. Via the germline V gene, CDR1 is SGHTA and CDR2 FQGTGA. Genomic DNA was isolated using the Qiagen DNeasy kit from unsorted PBMCs as well as from negatively selected CD4+ and CD8+ fractions. TCR beta CDR3 regions were subjected to amplification by immunoSEQ multiplex PCR with primers that anneal to V and J segments. A synthetic immune receptor repertoire was used to minimize amplification bias, and remaining bias was computationally removed after sequencing. From the authors' description of their analysis: Custom Python scripts were used to quantify repertoire diversity as the Shannon entropy index. Unsorted, CD4+ and CD8+ repertoires were analyzed separately, except in combined analyses where CD4+ and CD8+ sequences were merged in silico. A clone counted as expanded when the clone's frequency after treatment rose at least 2-fold relative to C1D1, and clones undetected at baseline were given a pseudocount of 0.5. Clones with 0 or 1 copy at C1D1 were classified as singleton clones, and clones with 2 or more copies were classified as non-singleton clones. Clones expanded in unsorted samples were assigned a CD4+, CD8+ or unknown annotation through matching of protein sequences in sorted samples from the same patient. Wilcoxon tests were applied to paired samples to test diversity changes from C1D1 to C4D1. TCRdb holds this immuneACCESS table with in-frame rearrangements only. Some clones are missing; in checked studies, unresolved V genes explain under half, and the rest has no known cause. V and J calls and clone size are given by that table; D and trimming were obtained from the DNA. This sample is represented by around 36,000 clones; over 80% of them were singletons. 8.5% to 10% of the sample is in the top ten clones.

This clone has just one count. Its antigen is not yet known. The record has no base qualities; no much larger clone is one base away. The full study reports these points: The study was limited to a single clinical trial cohort, and causes of repertoire differences, possibly disease activity or prior therapy, remained undefined. By C4D1, a significant rise was seen in CD4+ TCR diversity but not in CD8+ TCR diversity (p=0.0027 vs p=0.16), and the rise was most apparent among complete responders (p=0.02). Lower diversity was seen in patients whose nivolumab began less than 1 year after ASCT, and these patients were left out of later analyses so that immune reconstitution would not confound the results. Baseline diversity similar to that of newly diagnosed patients was observed in trial patients achieving complete response, whereas significantly lower diversity was observed in partial responders and progressors. Baseline TCR diversity was reported as lower in newly diagnosed patients than in healthy donors, and lower still in relapsed/refractory patients.

The meaning of the sample's time point label: cycle 1 day 1 (C1D1), immediately before nivolumab initiation. Every trial patient had relapsed after autologous stem cell transplantation, and cohorts A, B and C differed in prior brentuximab vedotin exposure. The trial cohort was composed of approximately 56 patients with relapsed/refractory classical Hodgkin lymphoma, for whom complete response, partial response or progressive disease was recorded as best overall response. In the multi-cohort phase II CheckMate 205 trial, trial patients received single-agent nivolumab. Best overall response was determined by an independent review committee according to the 2007 International Working Group response criteria. Trial PBMCs were collected immediately before nivolumab initiation (C1D1) and during therapy at cycle 2 day 1 and cycle 4 day 1. Peripheral blood was collected in 8 mL Vacutainer Cell Preparation Tubes, from which PBMCs were isolated by centrifugation and then cryopreserved.

The sample consisted of peripheral blood mononuclear cells (PBMCs), taken at baseline. The chain uses TRBV7-3 and TRBJ2-1; 9 bases in between match TRBD1. The clonotype originates from a human donor with classical Hodgkin lymphoma. The nucleotide sequence is given as TGTGCCAGCAGTCCCGCCCGGAGCGGTAGGGACAGGGACTACAATGAGCAGTTCTTC. Protein translation: CASSPARSGRDRDYNEQFF.